This passage covers 20 T cell receptor beta chains from one sample sequenced in a study of OX40 agonist ivuxolimab in advanced cancers. TCRdb keeps only in-frame clones here, not all; method: immunoSEQ multiplex PCR. The sample yields tens of thousands of clones, roughly nine tenths seen once. The source material was CD4+ or CD8+ T cells sorted from blood, sampled in a trial of the OX40 agonist ivuxolimab. All receptors derive from an adult with an advanced solid tumor such as melanoma, head and neck, liver or kidney cancer.

The rearrangement joins TRBV6-1 to TRBJ1-3; 8 positions agree with TRBD1. This CDR3 contains 15 residues. Germline V gene sequence: CDR1 MNHNS, CDR2 SASEGT. With V trimmed by 6 bases and J by 9 bases, 13 bases remained unmatched. The CDR3 spells CASRELGNRGSTIYF. Here the CDR3 DNA reads TGTGCCAGCAGGGAGTTGGGAAACAGGGGGAGCACCATATATTTT.

This chain uses TRBV7-8 with TRBJ2-3, with D perhaps matching TRBD2 (7 bases). Germline assignment: CDR1 SGHVS and CDR2 FQNEAQ. The V end was cut by 0 bases, the J end by 5 bases, with 12 bases between. The CDR3 runs 15 residues. For the CDR3, the DNA is TGTGCCAGCAGCTTAGCGGGCGGGGGACAAGATACGCAGTATTTT. Encoded protein: CASSLAGGGQDTQYF.

The CDR3 sequence is CASSYAGTKISGANVLTF. The CDR3 nucleotides are TGTGCCAGCAGTTACGCGGGGACTAAAATCTCTGGGGCCAACGTCCTGACTTTC. The rearrangement links TRBV27 to TRBJ2-6; TRBD2 aligns across 7 bases. This CDR3 has 18 amino acids. The germline V gene has CDR1 MNHEY and CDR2 SMNVEV (reference sequence). V gave up 4 bases and J gave up 0 bases; unmatched junction bases: 9. The complete variable domain, with remaining parts taken from reference TRBV27 and TRBJ2-6, reads EAQVTQNPRYLITVTGKKLTVTCSQNMNHEYMSWYRQDPGLGLRQIYYSMNVEVTDKGDVPEGYKVSRKEKRNFPLILESPSPNQTSLYFCASSYAGTKISGANVLTFGAGSRLTVL.

This chain links TRBV4-1 with TRBJ2-2, with D maybe TRBD2 (5 bases). This CDR3 spans 15 amino acids. Trimming removed 4 bases at V and 6 bases at J, with 15 bases between. The V gene's germline CDR1 is MGHRA and CDR2 YSYEKL. CDR3 residues: CASSLLTIGSGELFF. For the CDR3, the DNA is TGCGCCAGCAGCCTCCTGACTATAGGGTCCGGGGAGCTGTTTTTT.

J is TRBJ2-2 and V is TRBV29-1; unclear D gene. Trimming stripped 3 bases from V and 5 bases from J, with 13 bases between. Germline V gene lookup returns CDR1 SQVTM and CDR2 ANQGSEA. The CDR3 spans 14 residues. This CDR3 reads CSVEGREETGELFF. CDR3 coding DNA: TGCAGCGTTGAGGGCAGAGAGGAGACCGGGGAGCTGTTTTTT.

The rearrangement uses TRBV10-1 and TRBJ2-2; D gene ambiguous. Per germline, CDR1 WNHNN and CDR2 SYGVQD (reference sequence). Trimming took 4 bases from V and 0 from J, leaving 18 bases between them. This CDR3 region has 18 residues. CDR3 in amino acids: CASSARQPGSTNTGELFF. Here the CDR3 DNA reads TGCGCCAGCAGTGCGCGGCAGCCAGGATCAACGAACACCGGGGAGCTGTTTTTT.

The chain carries TRBV18 and TRBJ2-3; tentatively, D is TRBD1 (5 bases). This CDR3 spans 16 amino acids. V was trimmed by 3 bases and J by 0 bases, leaving 13 bases between them. CDR1 KGHSH and CDR2 LQKENI come from the germline V gene. The CDR3 DNA sequence: TGTGCCAGCTCACCGACAGAGACCGTCAGCACAGATACGCAGTATTTT. It specifies CASSPTETVSTDTQYF.

The rearrangement uses TRBV19 and TRBJ1-5; D uncertain. V lost 7 bases to trimming and J lost 1 base, with 17 bases between them. The V gene's germline CDR1 is LNHDA and CDR2 SQIVND (reference sequence). The CDR3 extends over 16 amino acids. The DNA of the CDR3 is TGTGCCAGTACCCCGGCTGGGGTTTTGAGCAATCAGCCCCAGCATTTT. It codes for CASTPAGVLSNQPQHF.

This sequence joins TRBV4-1 and TRBJ2-5; D is undetermined. Germline V gene sequence: CDR1 MGHRA, CDR2 YSYEKL. The V end lost 0 bases, the J end lost 2 bases, and 13 bases lay between the germline ends. The CDR3 runs to 16 residues. CDR3 residues: CASSQDKTRRQETQYF. CDR3 sequence (DNA): TGCGCCAGCAGCCAAGACAAGACCCGGCGGCAAGAGACCCAGTACTTC.

The gene calls are TRBV6-1 and TRBJ1-5, with D perhaps matching TRBD1 (6 bases). Germline values: CDR1 MNHNS, CDR2 SASEGT. The CDR3 loop spans 15 amino acids. With 2 bases removed from V and 7 bases from J, the gap between germline ends came to 15 bases. The DNA of the CDR3 is TGTGCCAGCAGTGAAACAGGGCGGGGAGGGCAGCCCCAGCATTTT. Translation gives CASSETGRGGQPQHF.

The rearrangement links TRBV7-9 to TRBJ1-2, with 9 bases aligning to TRBD1. Unmatched junction bases numbered 3, after V lost 3 bases and J lost 7 bases. The CDR3 sequence is 13 residues long. Germline-derived CDR1 and CDR2 are SEHNR and FQNEAQ (reference sequence). The CDR3 here is CASSFGQGSGYTF. In DNA form, the CDR3 reads TGTGCCAGCAGCTTCGGACAGGGGAGTGGCTACACCTTC.

This chain connects TRBV30 to TRBJ1-2; the D gene is possibly TRBD1 (6 bases). This CDR3 region has 11 residues. Germline V lookup: CDR1 GTSNPN, CDR2 SVGIG (reference sequence). Trimming stripped 3 bases from V and 10 bases from J, with 12 bases between. The chain's CDR3 is CAWSPQGVYTF. In DNA, the CDR3 is TGTGCCTGGAGCCCACAGGGAGTCTACACCTTC.

This clone was seen more than once but under ten times. The genes are TRBV4-1 and TRBJ2-7; no definite D call. CDR3 length: 14 residues. Trimming left V 0 bases short and J 7 bases short, with 13 bases between. The germline gives CDR1 MGHRA, CDR2 YSYEKL. CDR3 coding DNA: TGCGCCAGCAGCCAAGATCCCACCCCACGGGAGCAGTACTTC. Translating it yields CASSQDPTPREQYF.

For the CDR3, the DNA is TGCAGTGCTTTAACAGAATACGAGCAGTACTTC. The encoded protein is CSALTEYEQYF. The chain uses TRBV20-1 and TRBJ2-7; D gene uncertain. The CDR3 sequence is 11 residues long. Germline V gene lookup returns CDR1 DFQATT and CDR2 SNEGSKA (reference sequence). V was shortened by 5 bases and J by 4 bases, with 9 bases between the two germline ends.

The chain recombines TRBV2 with TRBJ1-4; TRBD1 aligns across 7 bases. The germline CDR1 and CDR2 sequences are SNHLY and FYNNEI. Trimming cost V 4 bases and J 3 bases; bases outside gene matches: 5. The CDR3 totals 15 residues. The CDR3 protein is CASSVQGTANEKLFF. The CDR3 nucleotides are TGTGCCAGCAGTGTCCAGGGGACAGCTAATGAAAAACTGTTTTTT.

This clone was recorded a few times. The chain joins TRBV4-1 to TRBJ2-5; D unclear. V was clipped by 1 base and J by 4 bases, with 4 bases between them. CDR1 and CDR2 (germline): MGHRA, YSYEKL. The CDR3 is 12 residues long. The CDR3: CASSQGPETQYF. The CDR3 DNA follows: TGCGCCAGCAGCCAAGGTCCAGAGACCCAGTACTTC.

This rearrangement joins TRBV11-2 to TRBJ2-3, with 13 nucleotides matching TRBD2. Germline V gives CDR1 SGHAT, CDR2 FQNNGV. CDR3 length equals 17 residues. With V trimmed by 5 bases and J by 2 bases, 7 bases remained unmatched. The CDR3 here is CASSIPGLAGDTDTQYF. The CDR3 DNA follows: TGTGCCAGCAGCATACCCGGACTAGCGGGAGACACAGATACGCAGTATTTT.

The chain recombines TRBV30 with TRBJ1-2; the D gene is possibly TRBD1 (6 bases). V was shortened by 1 base and J by 4 bases, with 13 bases between the two germline ends. The CDR3 extends over 14 amino acids. Per germline, CDR1 GTSNPN and CDR2 SVGIG (reference sequence). This chain's CDR3 is CAWSGDTGGYGYTF. The CDR3 DNA reads as TGTGCCTGGAGTGGGGACACGGGCGGCTATGGCTACACCTTC.

The chain uses TRBV6-5 and TRBJ1-5; D is possibly TRBD1 (5 bases). From germline, CDR1 is MNHEY and CDR2 SVGAGI. The CDR3 loop spans 14 amino acids. Trimming cost V 5 bases and J 6 bases, with 14 bases left between them. CDR3 bases: TGTGCCAGCAGTCCAGGGAGCTTTACTCAGCCCCAGCATTTT. Translation: CASSPGSFTQPQHF.

Only one count was recorded for this clone. This chain connects TRBV20-1 to TRBJ2-5; D unclear. The germline gives CDR1 DFQATT, CDR2 SNEGSKA (reference sequence). V lost 6 bases, J lost 5 bases, and 10 bases lay in between. There are 11 residues in the CDR3. Written as DNA, the CDR3 is TGCAGTGCATCCCTGGGGGAGACCCAGTACTTC. The encoded protein is CSASLGETQYF.